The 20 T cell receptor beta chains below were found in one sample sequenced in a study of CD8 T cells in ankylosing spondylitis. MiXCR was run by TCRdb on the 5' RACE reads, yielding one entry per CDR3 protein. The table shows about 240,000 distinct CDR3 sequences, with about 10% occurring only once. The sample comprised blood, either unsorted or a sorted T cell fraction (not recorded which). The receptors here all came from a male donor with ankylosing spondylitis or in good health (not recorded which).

CDR3 in amino acids: CASSFLYVGAGSTDTQYF. The CDR3 DNA reads TGTGCCAGCAGTTTTCTTTACGTAGGGGCAGGGAGCACAGATACGCAGTATTTT. The V call is TRBV12-3 or TRBV12-4, the J call TRBJ2-3; weak D call: TRBD1 (5 bases). The CDR3 sequence is 18 residues long. V gave up 3 bases and J gave up 0 bases, with 19 bases separating them.

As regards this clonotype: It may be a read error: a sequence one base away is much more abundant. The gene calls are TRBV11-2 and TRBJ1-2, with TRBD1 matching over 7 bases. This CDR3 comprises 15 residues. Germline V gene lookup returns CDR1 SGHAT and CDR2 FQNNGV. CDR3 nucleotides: TGTGCCAGCAGCCTAGGACAGGCGGCTCCCTATTGCTACACCTTC. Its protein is CASSLGQAAPYCYTF.

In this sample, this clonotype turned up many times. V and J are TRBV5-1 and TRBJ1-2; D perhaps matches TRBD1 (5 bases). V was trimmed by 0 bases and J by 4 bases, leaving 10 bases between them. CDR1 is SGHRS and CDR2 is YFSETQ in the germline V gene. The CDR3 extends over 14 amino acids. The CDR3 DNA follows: TGCGCCAGCAGCTTGGACAGGAACCTCTATGGCTACACCTTC. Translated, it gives CASSLDRNLYGYTF.

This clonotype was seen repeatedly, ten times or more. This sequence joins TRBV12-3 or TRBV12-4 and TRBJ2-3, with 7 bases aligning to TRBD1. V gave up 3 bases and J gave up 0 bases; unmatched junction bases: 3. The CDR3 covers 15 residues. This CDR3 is CASSFDRVSTDTQYF. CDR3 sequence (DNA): TGTGCCAGCAGTTTCGACAGGGTGAGCACAGATACGCAGTATTTT.

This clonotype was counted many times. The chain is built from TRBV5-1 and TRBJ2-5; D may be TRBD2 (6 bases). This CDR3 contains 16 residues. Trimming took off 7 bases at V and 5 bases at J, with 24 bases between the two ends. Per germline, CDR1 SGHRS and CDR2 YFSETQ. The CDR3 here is CASRANGGRGGETQYF. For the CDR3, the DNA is TGCGCCAGCCGGGCGAACGGAGGGCGAGGAGGGGAGACCCAGTACTTC.

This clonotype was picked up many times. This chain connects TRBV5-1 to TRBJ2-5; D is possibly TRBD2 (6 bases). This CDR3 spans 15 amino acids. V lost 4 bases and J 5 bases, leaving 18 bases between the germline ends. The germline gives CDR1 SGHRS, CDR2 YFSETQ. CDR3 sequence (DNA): TGCGCCAGCAGCGGAGGGGACTCATACTGGGAGACCCAGTACTTC. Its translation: CASSGGDSYWETQYF.

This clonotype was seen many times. CDR3 region: CASSEAHYGSAEQETQYF. For the CDR3, the DNA is TGTGCCAGCAGTGAAGCGCATTACGGATCGGCGGAACAAGAGACCCAGTACTTC. The rearrangement uses TRBV6-1 and TRBJ2-5; D remains ambiguous. The germline V gene has CDR1 MNHNS and CDR2 SASEGT. V was pared by 0 bases and J by 2 bases, with 19 bases between. The CDR3 is 18 residues long.

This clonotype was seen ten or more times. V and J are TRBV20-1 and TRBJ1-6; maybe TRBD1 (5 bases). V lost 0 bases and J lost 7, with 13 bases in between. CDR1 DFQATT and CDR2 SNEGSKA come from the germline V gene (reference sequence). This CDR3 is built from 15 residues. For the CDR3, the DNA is TGCAGTGCTAGAGATATAGAAGGGGCCAATTCACCCCTCCACTTT. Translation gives CSARDIEGANSPLHF.

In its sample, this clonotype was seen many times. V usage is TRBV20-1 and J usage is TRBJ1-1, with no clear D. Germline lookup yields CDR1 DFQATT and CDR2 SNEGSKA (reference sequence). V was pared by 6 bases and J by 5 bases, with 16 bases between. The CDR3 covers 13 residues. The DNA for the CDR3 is TGCAGTGCGCCGGGCCCTGGCGAGACTGAAGCTTTCTTT. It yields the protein CSAPGPGETEAFF.

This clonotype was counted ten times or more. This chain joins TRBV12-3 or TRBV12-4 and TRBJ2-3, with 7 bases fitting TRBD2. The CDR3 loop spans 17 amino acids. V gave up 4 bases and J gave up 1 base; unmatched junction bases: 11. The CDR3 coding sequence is TGTGCCAGCAGTTCATTCCTTAGCGCGGGGGGCACAGATACGCAGTATTTT. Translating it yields CASSSFLSAGGTDTQYF.

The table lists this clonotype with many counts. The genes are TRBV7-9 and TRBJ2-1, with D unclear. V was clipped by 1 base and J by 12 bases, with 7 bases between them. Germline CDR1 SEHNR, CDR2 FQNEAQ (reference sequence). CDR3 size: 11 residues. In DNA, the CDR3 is TGTGCCAGCAGCTTAGAATGGGGGCAGTTCTTC. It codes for CASSLEWGQFF.

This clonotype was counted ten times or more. Here the CDR3 DNA reads TGTGCCATCAAGGATCGGGATACGCAGTATTTT. It is translated as CAIKDRDTQYF. The chain employs TRBV10-3 and TRBJ2-3, with D unclear. V was clipped by 7 bases and J by 6 bases, with 8 bases between them. The CDR3 runs to 11 residues. Germline V gene data show CDR1 as ENHRY and CDR2 as SYGVKD.

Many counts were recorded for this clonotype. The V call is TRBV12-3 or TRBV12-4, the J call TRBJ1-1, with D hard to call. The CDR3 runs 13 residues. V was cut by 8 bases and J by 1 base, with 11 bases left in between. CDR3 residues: CASSGYSNTEAFF. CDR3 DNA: TGTGCCAGCTCGGGGTATTCGAACACTGAAGCTTTCTTT.

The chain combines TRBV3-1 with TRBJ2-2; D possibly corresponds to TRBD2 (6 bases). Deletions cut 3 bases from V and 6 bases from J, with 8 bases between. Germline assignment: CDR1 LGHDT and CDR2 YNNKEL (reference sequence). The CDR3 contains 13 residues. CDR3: CASSQRGPGELFF. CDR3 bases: TGTGCCAGCAGCCAGCGGGGCCCCGGGGAGCTGTTTTTT.

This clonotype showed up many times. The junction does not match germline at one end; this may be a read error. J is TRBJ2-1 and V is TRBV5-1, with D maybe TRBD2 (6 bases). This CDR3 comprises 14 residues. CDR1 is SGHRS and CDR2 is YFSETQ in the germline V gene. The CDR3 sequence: CASTLGEAYNEQFF. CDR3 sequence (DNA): TGCGCCAGCACCTTGGGGGAGGCTTACAATGAGCAGTTCTTC.

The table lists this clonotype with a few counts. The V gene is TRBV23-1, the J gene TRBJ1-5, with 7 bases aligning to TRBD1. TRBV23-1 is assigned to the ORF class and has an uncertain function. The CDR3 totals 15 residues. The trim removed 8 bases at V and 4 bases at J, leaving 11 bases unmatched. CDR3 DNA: TGCGCCAGCCTCATGGTGGGACAGCTTAATCAGCCCCAGCATTTT. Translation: CASLMVGQLNQPQHF.

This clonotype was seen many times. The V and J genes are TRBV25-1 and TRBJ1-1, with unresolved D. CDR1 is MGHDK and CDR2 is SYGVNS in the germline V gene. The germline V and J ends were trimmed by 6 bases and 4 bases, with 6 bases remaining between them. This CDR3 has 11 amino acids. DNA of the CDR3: TGTGCCAGCAGACACCTCACTGAAGCTTTCTTT. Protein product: CASRHLTEAFF.

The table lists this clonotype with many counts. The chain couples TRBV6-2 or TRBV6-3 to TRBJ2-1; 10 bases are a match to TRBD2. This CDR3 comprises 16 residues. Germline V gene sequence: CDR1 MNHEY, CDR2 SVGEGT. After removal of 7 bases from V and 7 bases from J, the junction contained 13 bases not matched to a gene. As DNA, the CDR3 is TGTGCCAGCATCTCAAACCCGGGACTAGCGAGGAATGAGCAGTTCTTC. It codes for CASISNPGLARNEQFF.

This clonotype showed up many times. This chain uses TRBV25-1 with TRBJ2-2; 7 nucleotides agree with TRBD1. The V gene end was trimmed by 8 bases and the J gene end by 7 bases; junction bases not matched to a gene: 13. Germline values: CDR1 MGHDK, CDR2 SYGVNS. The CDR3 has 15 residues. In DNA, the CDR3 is TGTGCCAGCGAATCAATCAAACAGGGGATCGGGGAGCTGTTTTTT. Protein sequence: CASESIKQGIGELFF.

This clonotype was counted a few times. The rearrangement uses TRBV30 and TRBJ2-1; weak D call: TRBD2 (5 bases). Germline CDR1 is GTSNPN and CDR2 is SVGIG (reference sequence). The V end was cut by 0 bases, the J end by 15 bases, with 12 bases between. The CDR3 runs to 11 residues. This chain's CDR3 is CAWSVAPAGFF. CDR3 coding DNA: TGTGCCTGGAGTGTAGCCCCCGCGGGGTTCTTC.